One and the same sample provided the 22 T cell receptor beta chains below, sequenced in a study of human T cells and chemical hapten exposure. Each CDR3 protein is one row after TCRdb ran MiXCR on the RACE reads. The table includes tens of thousands of distinct CDR3 sequences, roughly 8.5% detected once. Noted time point: patch test 2, 6 weeks after DPC sensitization. Treatment here: therapeutic diphenylcyclopropenone sensitization with weekly scalp DPC. The source material was whole blood, sampled in connection with sensitization to the hapten diphenylcyclopropenone (DPC). These receptors were obtained from a woman between 50 and 59 years old with alopecia areata. Some clones in this sample may be carry-over from other donors' samples.

In its sample, this clonotype was seen a few times. The gene calls are TRBV14 and TRBJ1-1, with a weak D call TRBD1 (5 bases). CDR3 size: 12 residues. Germline V gives CDR1 SGHDN, CDR2 FVKESK. V lost 6 bases and J 7 bases, leaving 12 bases between the germline ends. The chain's CDR3 is CASSQDTVEAFF. CDR3 bases: TGTGCCAGCAGTCAGGACACGGTTGAAGCTTTCTTT. The entire variable domain, with the rest obtained from reference TRBV14 and TRBJ1-1, is as follows: EAGVTQFPSHSVIEKGQTVTLRCDPISGHDNLYWYRRVMGKEIKFLLHFVKESKQDESGMPNNRFLAERTGGTYSTLKVQPAELEDSGVYFCASSQDTVEAFFGQGTRLTVV.

The chain links TRBV29-1 to TRBJ2-7; 8 bases agree with TRBD2. From germline, CDR1 is SQVTM and CDR2 ANQGSEA. This CDR3 has 17 residues. Trimming cost V 6 bases and J 4 bases; bases outside gene matches: 20. The CDR3 sequence: CSVDEWFESGSRYEQYF. The CDR3 bases are TGCAGCGTCGACGAATGGTTCGAAAGCGGGAGTAGGTACGAGCAGTACTTC.

This clonotype came up many times. J is TRBJ2-7 and V is TRBV27; no firm D call. The CDR3 length is 15 residues. The V end was cut by 3 bases, the J end by 7 bases, with 19 bases between. Germline V lookup: CDR1 MNHEY, CDR2 SMNVEV (reference sequence). The CDR3 region has the DNA TGTGCCAGCAGTTTGTTTGGGTCGAGCCCCGGGGAGCAGTACTTC. As protein: CASSLFGSSPGEQYF.

The chain combines TRBV4-3 with TRBJ2-1, with no clear D. The length of the CDR3 is 15 residues. Trimming stripped 0 bases from V and 8 bases from J, with 14 bases between. Per the germline V gene, CDR1 is LGHNA and CDR2 is YSLEER. CDR3 DNA: TGCGCCAGCAGCCAAGATCAGGATGGTTGGGATGAGCAGTTCTTC. It yields the protein CASSQDQDGWDEQFF.

This clonotype was seen many times. The rearrangement joins TRBV12-5 to TRBJ1-5; 9 nucleotides align to TRBD1. The CDR3 covers 15 residues. Germline CDR1 LGHNT, CDR2 FRNRAP. The ends lost 5 bases at V and 2 bases at J; junction bases unmatched: 4. CDR3 bases: TGTGCTAGTGGTGGGACAGGGATGGGCAATCAGCCCCAGCATTTT. This codes for CASGGTGMGNQPQHF.

There are many counts of this clonotype. At one boundary the junction diverges from the germline segment, which might be a read error. The genes are TRBV29-1 and TRBJ2-7; 7 nucleotides match TRBD1. This CDR3 is 11 amino acids long. CDR1 and CDR2 (germline): SQVTM, ANQGSEA. CDR3 sequence (DNA): TGCAGCGTCGAAGACAGGGCCGAGCAGTACTTC. Protein sequence: CSVEDRAEQYF.

This clonotype was seen many times. The CDR3 DNA sequence: TGTGCCAGCAGCTCCCGCGGCGGGAGGACAGATACGCAGTATTTT. It specifies CASSSRGGRTDTQYF. The rearrangement links TRBV3-1 to TRBJ2-3, with TRBD2 matching 8 bases. CDR1 and CDR2 from the germline V gene are LGHDT and YNNKEL (reference sequence). J gave up 3 bases and V 5 bases, and 7 bases lay outside the gene matches. The CDR3 contains 15 residues.

Note on this clonotype: The junction departs from germline at one end; a sequencing error may be responsible. V usage is TRBV6-2 or TRBV6-3 and J usage is TRBJ1-4; no definite D call. The germline CDR1 and CDR2 sequences are MNHEY and SVGEGT. The CDR3 totals 15 residues. The CDR3 is CVSSYSRPVKEKLFF. The CDR3 DNA sequence: TGTGTCAGCAGTTACTCGAGACCCGTAAAGGAAAAACTGTTTTTT.

Concerning this clonotype: A much larger clonotype is one base distant, so this may be a read error. V gene TRBV10-3 combines with J gene TRBJ1-1, with a tentative D call TRBD1 (6 bases). The CDR3 is made up of 15 amino acids. V was clipped by 3 bases and J by 1 base, with 12 bases between them. Germline CDR1 ENHRY, CDR2 SYGVKD. The CDR3 loop is CAISDPGTPNTEAFF. CDR3 nucleotides: TGTGCCATCAGTGACCCAGGGACACCGAACACTGAAGCTTTCTTT.

The chain combines TRBV18 with TRBJ2-3; 8 positions agree with TRBD2. The CDR3 is 16 residues long. The V gene's germline CDR1 is KGHSH and CDR2 LQKENI. Unmatched junction bases numbered 13, after V lost 6 bases and J lost 5 bases. CDR3 loop: CASSLYRAGEVDTQYF. The DNA for the CDR3 is TGTGCCAGCTCCCTCTATCGAGCGGGAGAGGTAGATACGCAGTATTTT.

This clonotype came up a few times. V usage is TRBV12-5 and J usage is TRBJ2-3; D gene ambiguous. Trimming took 4 bases from V and 4 from J, leaving 6 bases between them. Germline CDR1 and CDR2: LGHNT and FRNRAP. CDR3 length equals 12 residues. This CDR3 reads CASGSTPDTQYF. The CDR3 DNA follows: TGTGCTAGTGGTTCGACCCCAGATACGCAGTATTTT.

Worth noting for this clonotype: A much larger clone lies a single base off, so this may be a read error. This chain uses TRBV6-6 with TRBJ2-7, with D unclear. Germline CDR1 and CDR2: MNHNY and SVGAGI (reference sequence). CDR3 size: 11 residues. CDR3 sequence: CTSSKSYEQYF. The CDR3 region has the DNA TGTACCAGCAGCAAGTCCTACGAGCAGTACTTC.

The CDR3 DNA reads as TGTGCCAGCAGTGACGGACGGGGGGTTAGTGAGCAGTTCTTC. Amino acid sequence: CASSDGRGVSEQFF. The V and J genes are TRBV6-4 and TRBJ2-1, with 7 bases matching TRBD2. CDR3 length equals 14 residues. CDR1 is MRHNA and CDR2 is SNTAGT in the germline V gene. V gave up 2 bases and J gave up 9 bases; unmatched junction bases: 7.

This clonotype was seen at least ten times. J is TRBJ2-3 and V is TRBV2; 11 bases are a match to TRBD2. CDR1 and CDR2 (germline): SNHLY, FYNNEI. With 4 bases clipped from V and 2 bases from J, the junction kept 8 bases outside the gene matches. The CDR3 is made up of 17 amino acids. CDR3: CASSVPSGGTFTDTQYF. The CDR3 nucleotides are TGTGCCAGCAGTGTCCCTAGCGGGGGGACCTTCACAGATACGCAGTATTTT.

A few counts support this clonotype. The rearrangement uses TRBV12-3 or TRBV12-4 and TRBJ2-7; D call uncertain. V was shortened by 6 bases and J by 2 bases, with 14 bases between the two germline ends. The CDR3 runs 14 residues. The DNA of the CDR3 is TGTGCCAGCAGCCGTGTTCCCCAGACCTACGAGCAGTACTTC. Translation gives CASSRVPQTYEQYF.

The chain is built from TRBV9 and TRBJ1-4, with D unclear. This CDR3 is 14 amino acids long. V lost 0 bases to trimming and J lost 8 bases, with 11 bases between them. Germline V gene data show CDR1 as SGDLS and CDR2 as YYNGEE. For the CDR3, the DNA is TGTGCCAGCAGCGTAGAAGGGTCGAGCGAAAAACTGTTTTTT. Its protein is CASSVEGSSEKLFF.

This clonotype has more than one count but fewer than ten. This chain links TRBV6-5 with TRBJ1-1; 10 bases are shared with TRBD1. The CDR3 loop spans 15 amino acids. Germline V gene data show CDR1 as MNHEY and CDR2 as SVGAGI. With 7 bases clipped from V and 2 bases from J, the junction kept 7 bases outside the gene matches. CDR3 loop: CASTPGTGDNTEAFF. DNA for the CDR3: TGTGCCAGCACCCCGGGGACAGGGGATAACACTGAAGCTTTCTTT.

The genes are TRBV20-1 and TRBJ1-6; D not resolved. V lost 6 bases, J lost 0 bases, and 9 bases lay in between. CDR3 length: 14 residues. Germline CDR1 and CDR2: DFQATT and SNEGSKA (reference sequence). The CDR3: CSAKDGSYNSPLHF. DNA of the CDR3: TGCAGTGCAAAGGACGGCTCCTATAATTCACCCCTCCACTTT.

This clonotype was seen at least ten times. The genes are TRBV7-2 and TRBJ1-1; tentatively, D is TRBD1 (5 bases). In germline, CDR1 is SGHTA, CDR2 FQGNSA. V lost 5 bases and J lost 0, with 16 bases in between. CDR3 length: 16 amino acids. This chain's CDR3 is CASSRAVGTLNTEAFF. Here the CDR3 DNA reads TGTGCCAGCAGCCGGGCGGTAGGGACTTTGAACACTGAAGCTTTCTTT.

This clonotype was picked up many times. The chain joins TRBV29-1 to TRBJ1-5; TRBD1 aligns across 8 bases. With V trimmed by 6 bases and J by 3 bases, 4 bases remained unmatched. CDR1 and CDR2 from the germline V gene are SQVTM and ANQGSEA. The CDR3 length is 13 residues. CDR3 protein: CSVGTGPNQPQHF. CDR3 nucleotides: TGCAGCGTAGGGACAGGCCCCAATCAGCCCCAGCATTTT.

This sequence joins TRBV29-1 and TRBJ1-4; the D gene is possibly TRBD1 (5 bases). Germline lookup yields CDR1 SQVTM and CDR2 ANQGSEA. The V end lost 4 bases, the J end lost 1 base, and 22 bases lay between the germline ends. The CDR3 runs 18 residues. CDR3 sequence (DNA): TGCAGCGTTGTGGGGTGGCAGGGAGTCGACGGAACTAATGAAAAACTGTTTTTT. Translation gives CSVVGWQGVDGTNEKLFF.

This clonotype was observed at least ten times. The V call is TRBV18, the J call TRBJ1-2; D unclear. V was trimmed by 4 bases and J by 6 bases, leaving 15 bases between them. The CDR3 covers 14 residues. Germline CDR1 and CDR2: KGHSH and LQKENI. The CDR3 sequence: CASSLAGENNGYTF. The DNA of the CDR3 is TGTGCCAGCTCACTGGCGGGTGAGAATAATGGCTACACCTTC.